One sample yielded the 30 T cell receptor beta chains listed below, sequenced in a study of Ad26.COV2.S vaccination and SARS-CoV-2 variants (dated by TCRdb to the early 2020s). The library came from the immunoSEQ multiplex PCR assay. Imported from immuneACCESS, the table was reduced by TCRdb to in-frame sequences with V and J called. These copies leave out some clones; in studies compared against another copy, an unresolved V gene accounts for under half, and the cause of the remainder is not known. The sample includes 400,000 to 500,000 clones, with roughly 89% observed a single time. The ten largest account for 2.5% of the sample. Read against the paper, the sample's treatment or condition label means: around 19 received Ad26.COV2.S at low or high dose, single or two shots; a few received placebo; per-sample allocation not given. For vaccine and placebo recipients, repertoires were sequenced using samples collected on day 63 after the first injection.

Sequencing used peripheral blood, obtained in a trial of Ad26.COV2.S vaccine versus placebo. These receptors were taken from a person between 18 and 60 years old who received the Ad26.COV2.S COVID-19 vaccine or a placebo.

This chain uses TRBV7-2 with TRBJ2-3; D call uncertain. Trimming left V 2 bases short and J 2 bases short, with 8 bases between. Germline values: CDR1 SGHTA, CDR2 FQGNSA. The CDR3 extends over 14 amino acids. This CDR3 is CASSLRAFTDTQYF. DNA of the CDR3: TGTGCCAGCAGCTTAAGGGCGTTCACAGATACGCAGTATTTT. The variable domain in full, completed from reference TRBV7-2 and TRBJ2-3, reads GAGVSQSPSNKVTEKGKDVELRCDPISGHTALYWYRQSLGQGLEFLIYFQGNSAPDKSGLPSDRFSAERTGGSVSTLTIQRTQQEDSAVYLCASSLRAFTDTQYFGPGTRLTVL.

A few counts support this clone. This sequence joins TRBV5-4 and TRBJ1-6; a possible D gene is TRBD1 (5 bases). CDR1 is SGHNT, CDR2 YYREEE, per germline (reference sequence). This CDR3 has 16 residues. V lost 0 bases to trimming and J lost 8 bases, with 15 bases between them. The CDR3 is CASSLVGDAAYSPLHF. The CDR3 nucleotides read TGTGCCAGCAGCTTGGTTGGGGACGCTGCTTATTCACCCCTCCACTTT.

This chain connects TRBV20-1 to TRBJ2-7; D may be TRBD1 (5 bases). The germline V gene encodes CDR1 DFQATT and CDR2 SNEGSKA (reference sequence). The CDR3 spans 11 residues. Trimming shortened V by 5 bases and J by 6 bases, and 11 bases separated the two germline ends. Here the CDR3 reads CSAFTGSEQYV. CDR3 coding DNA: TGCAGTGCTTTTACAGGTAGCGAGCAGTACGTC.

The rearrangement uses TRBV20-1 and TRBJ2-5; the D is unclear. Trimming stripped 2 bases from V and 5 bases from J, with 6 bases between. The CDR3 has 11 amino acids. CDR1 is DFQATT, CDR2 SNEGSKA, per germline (reference sequence). The CDR3, as DNA: TGCAGTGCTAGAATATCGGAGACCCAGTACTTC. Protein: CSARISETQYF.

The chain combines TRBV6-5 with TRBJ1-4, with D perhaps TRBD1 (5 bases). The CDR3 is made up of 14 amino acids. Trimming took off 6 bases at V and 1 base at J, with 9 bases between the two ends. CDR1 and CDR2 (germline): MNHEY, SVGAGI. This CDR3 reads CASRMTETNEKLFF. CDR3 in DNA: TGTGCCAGCAGGATGACAGAAACTAATGAAAAACTGTTTTTT.

V usage is TRBV19 and J usage is TRBJ2-3, with 8 bases matching TRBD2. The CDR3 length is 16 residues. With V trimmed by 6 bases and J by 0 bases, 8 bases remained unmatched. Germline V gene sequence: CDR1 LNHDA, CDR2 SQIVND (reference sequence). The CDR3 DNA is TGTGCCAGTAGGGGGAGGCTAGCGGGTAGCACAGATACGCAGTATTTT. Its protein product is CASRGRLAGSTDTQYF. The variable domain in full, with the rest retrieved from reference TRBV19 and TRBJ2-3, is DGGITQSPKYLFRKEGQNVTLSCEQNLNHDAMYWYRQDPGQGLRLIYYSQIVNDFQKGDIAEGYSVSREKKESFPLTVTSAQKNPTAFYLCASRGRLAGSTDTQYFGPGTRLTVL.

The chain recombines TRBV11-2 with TRBJ2-4, with D tentatively TRBD2 (5 bases). This CDR3 contains 15 residues. Germline V gives CDR1 SGHAT, CDR2 FQNNGV. Trimming took 2 bases from V and 8 from J, leaving 16 bases between them. The CDR3 spells CASSLRGIGSDIQYF. CDR3 sequence (DNA): TGTGCCAGCAGCTTAAGAGGGATCGGTTCGGACATTCAGTACTTC.

The chain combines TRBV21-1 with TRBJ2-7. TRBV21-1 is shown as a pseudogene. The CDR3 contains 15 residues. CDR3 DNA: TGTGCCAGCAGACGGCCCGGACCAAGCTCCTACGAGCAGTACGTC. Its protein product is CASRRPGPSSYEQYV.

The J gene is TRBJ1-2, the V gene TRBV19; D gene ambiguous. Trimming took off 7 bases at V and 6 bases at J, with 18 bases between the two ends. This CDR3 comprises 14 residues. Germline V gene data show CDR1 as LNHDA and CDR2 as SQIVND (reference sequence). Written as DNA, the CDR3 is TGTGCCAGTAAATTAAATCCCCGGGAGGATGGCTACACCTTC. The encoded protein is CASKLNPREDGYTF. The variable domain in full, completed from reference TRBV19 and TRBJ1-2, reads DGGITQSPKYLFRKEGQNVTLSCEQNLNHDAMYWYRQDPGQGLRLIYYSQIVNDFQKGDIAEGYSVSREKKESFPLTVTSAQKNPTAFYLCASKLNPREDGYTFGSGTRLTVV.

In this sample, this clone turned up once. The chain employs TRBV6-1 and TRBJ1-3, with D uncertain. Trimming removed 2 bases at V and 4 bases at J, with 6 bases between. The CDR3 totals 13 residues. CDR1 is MNHNS and CDR2 is SASEGT in the germline V gene. CDR3 DNA sequence: TGTGCCAGCAGTGAAACCGACGGAAACACCATATATTTT. Translation gives CASSETDGNTIYF.

This clone is a singleton in its sample. The V and J genes are TRBV2 and TRBJ1-6, with a weak D call TRBD1 (5 bases). V gave up 8 bases and J gave up 7 bases, with 9 bases separating them. The CDR3 covers 12 residues. CDR1 is SNHLY, CDR2 FYNNEI, per germline. The CDR3 DNA reads TGTGCCAGCGGACAAGGAAATTCACCCCTCCACTTT. Encoded protein: CASGQGNSPLHF.

The chain employs TRBV19 and TRBJ2-1, with D maybe TRBD2 (5 bases). Trimming pared 4 bases from V and 7 bases from J, leaving 14 bases between. In germline, CDR1 is LNHDA, CDR2 SQIVND (reference sequence). The CDR3 is made up of 14 amino acids. The CDR3 nucleotides are TGTGCCAGTAGTACTCTCGGACCGGGAAATGAGCAGTTCTTC. This sequence encodes CASSTLGPGNEQFF.

The rearrangement uses TRBV19 and TRBJ1-5; D is uncertain. Per germline, CDR1 LNHDA and CDR2 SQIVND (reference sequence). With 1 base removed from V and 3 bases from J, the gap between germline ends came to 13 bases. The CDR3 sequence is 16 residues long. The chain's CDR3 is CASSIGIGLFNQPQHF. DNA of the CDR3: TGTGCCAGTAGTATAGGCATTGGACTTTTCAATCAGCCCCAGCATTTT.

The gene calls are TRBV19 and TRBJ2-5; D possibly uses TRBD1 or TRBD2 (6 bases each). V lost 4 bases and J 8 bases, leaving 14 bases between the germline ends. In germline, CDR1 is LNHDA, CDR2 SQIVND (reference sequence). There are 13 residues in the CDR3. This CDR3 is CASSKPGAGTQYF. Here the CDR3 DNA reads TGTGCCAGTAGTAAACCGGGGGCGGGCACCCAGTACTTC. The full variable domain, completed using reference TRBV19 and TRBJ2-5, is DGGITQSPKYLFRKEGQNVTLSCEQNLNHDAMYWYRQDPGQGLRLIYYSQIVNDFQKGDIAEGYSVSREKKESFPLTVTSAQKNPTAFYLCASSKPGAGTQYFGPGTRLLVL.

The chain is built from TRBV3-1 (or the pseudogene TRBV3-2) and TRBJ2-7, with D hard to call. Trimming pared 1 base from V and 6 bases from J, leaving 22 bases between. The CDR3 contains 17 residues. Per germline, CDR1 LGHDT and CDR2 YNNKEL (reference sequence). This CDR3 reads CASSQVGTTETTCEQYV. In DNA, the CDR3 is TGTGCCAGCAGCCAAGTAGGAACTACCGAAACAACATGCGAGCAGTACGTC.

Only a few counts were recorded for this clone. The rearrangement links TRBV18 to TRBJ1-4; D is possibly TRBD1 (6 bases). V lost 3 bases and J 8 bases, leaving 16 bases between the germline ends. The CDR3 is 15 amino acids. The germline CDR1 and CDR2 sequences are KGHSH and LQKENI. The CDR3 is CASSPQGTIREKLFF. The CDR3 nucleotides read TGTGCCAGCTCACCTCAGGGGACAATAAGAGAAAAACTGTTTTTT.

The rearrangement links TRBV4-2 to TRBJ2-1; 11 bases are shared with TRBD2. Germline loops: CDR1 LGHNA, CDR2 YNFKEQ. V was pared by 5 bases and J by 4 bases, with 13 bases of the junction left unmatched. The CDR3 is 18 residues long. CDR3 coding DNA: TGTGCCAGCAGCTACGGACCCCAACTAGCGGGAGCTTACAATGAGCAGTTCTTC. It specifies CASSYGPQLAGAYNEQFF.

The chain uses TRBV5-4 and TRBJ1-1; D ambiguous. The CDR3 contains 13 residues. With 0 bases removed from V and 4 bases from J, the gap between germline ends came to 7 bases. The germline CDR1 and CDR2 sequences are SGHNT and YYREEE (reference sequence). In DNA, the CDR3 is TGTGCCAGCAGCTTGGAACAGACCACTGAAGCTTTCTTT. It codes for CASSLEQTTEAFF.

A few counts support this clone. This rearrangement joins TRBV6-5 to TRBJ2-7, with a weak D call TRBD1 (5 bases). V lost 6 bases to trimming and J lost 3 bases, with 15 bases between them. The germline CDR1 and CDR2 sequences are MNHEY and SVGAGI. CDR3 length: 14 residues. The CDR3 DNA reads as TGTGCCAGCAGCAAAGGGGATACGGGCTACGAGCAGTACGTC. Translating gives CASSKGDTGYEQYV.

This rearrangement joins TRBV7-3 to TRBJ1-2, with D unresolved. The CDR3 consists of 16 residues. CDR1 and CDR2 from the germline V gene are SGHTA and FQGTGA. Trimming removed 1 base from V and 5 bases from J, with 17 bases in between. CDR3 in DNA: TGTGCCAGCAGCTTAAGACGAGACCGCACCCTATATGGCTACACCTTC. This sequence encodes CASSLRRDRTLYGYTF.

The chain couples TRBV3-1 (or the pseudogene TRBV3-2) to TRBJ2-1; D is uncertain. Germline V gives CDR1 LGHDT, CDR2 YNNKEL (reference sequence). With 4 bases removed from V and 1 base from J, the gap between germline ends came to 11 bases. The CDR3 covers 15 residues. The CDR3 bases are TGTGCCAGCAGCCCCACACTTCTTTCCTACAATGAGCAGTTCTTC. Translated, it gives CASSPTLLSYNEQFF.

The V gene is TRBV19, the J gene TRBJ1-6; D ambiguous. Germline V gene lookup returns CDR1 LNHDA and CDR2 SQIVND (reference sequence). V dropped 5 bases and J dropped 6 bases, with 17 bases sitting between them. There are 16 residues in the CDR3. Here the CDR3 reads CASSPNIGAPNSPLHF. In DNA, the CDR3 is TGTGCCAGTAGTCCCAACATTGGAGCGCCTAATTCACCCCTCCACTTT.

This rearrangement joins TRBV6-5 to TRBJ2-5; the D is unclear. The CDR3 runs to 12 residues. Germline V gene data show CDR1 as MNHEY and CDR2 as SVGAGI. Trimming pared 10 bases from V and 5 bases from J, leaving 14 bases between. The chain's CDR3 is CAIGRAGETQYF. The CDR3 DNA reads as TGTGCCATAGGTCGGGCCGGGGAGACCCAGTACTTC.

This chain uses TRBV5-1 with TRBJ2-2; no definite D call. Germline V lookup: CDR1 SGHRS, CDR2 YFSETQ. V was clipped by 4 bases and J by 1 base, with 8 bases between them. CDR3 length: 14 residues. The CDR3, as DNA: TGCGCCAGCAGCGTTGGCGGGAACACCGGGGAGCTGTTTTTT. This encodes CASSVGGNTGELFF.

A note on this clone: The sample contains more than one DNA sequence encoding this CDR3. The chain couples TRBV3-1 (or the pseudogene TRBV3-2) to TRBJ2-1; D gene uncertain. Deletions cut 4 bases from V and 1 base from J, with 5 bases between. The length of the CDR3 is 13 residues. Germline V lookup: CDR1 LGHDT, CDR2 YNNKEL (reference sequence). The CDR3 is CASSPYSYNEQFF. In nucleotides, the CDR3 is TGTGCCAGCAGCCCTTATTCCTACAATGAGCAGTTCTTC.

This clone showed up just a few times. V gene TRBV28 combines with J gene TRBJ2-7; weak D call: TRBD1 (6 bases). Trimming removed 5 bases from V and 2 bases from J, with 16 bases in between. This CDR3 region has 15 residues. The germline CDR1 and CDR2 sequences are MDHEN and SYDVKM. The CDR3 DNA reads TGTGCCAGCAGTACGAGGGGGACGCACGCCTACGAGCAGTACGTC. It specifies CASSTRGTHAYEQYV.

This sequence joins TRBV13 and TRBJ2-7, with a tentative D call TRBD1 (6 bases). The V gene's germline CDR1 is PRHDT and CDR2 FYEKMQ (reference sequence). CDR3 length: 14 residues. Trimming removed 2 bases from V and 0 bases from J, with 8 bases in between. This CDR3 is CASSLSGVSYEQYF. CDR3 DNA: TGTGCCAGCAGCTTATCAGGGGTCTCCTACGAGCAGTACTTC.

Note on this clone: At the DNA level, this CDR3 is encoded by other sequences in the same sample as well. The chain links TRBV11-3 to TRBJ1-1, with D possibly TRBD1 on 6 matching bases. V lost 3 bases to trimming and J lost 0 bases, with 8 bases between them. This CDR3 contains 14 residues. The germline CDR1 and CDR2 sequences are SGHNT and YENEEA. This CDR3 is CASSLSGVNTEAFF. CDR3 bases: TGTGCCAGCAGCTTGTCAGGGGTGAACACTGAAGCTTTCTTT.

The chain uses TRBV5-1 and TRBJ2-5; D may be TRBD2 (7 bases). The V gene's germline CDR1 is SGHRS and CDR2 YFSETQ. The ends were cut back, 2 bases at V and 7 bases at J, with 12 bases in the middle. This CDR3 has 13 amino acids. The CDR3 loop is CASSFIRGGTQYF. Written as DNA, the CDR3 is TGCGCCAGCAGCTTTATAAGGGGGGGGACCCAGTACTTC. Filled out from reference TRBV5-1 and TRBJ2-5, the complete variable domain reads KAGVTQTPRYLIKTRGQQVTLSCSPISGHRSVSWYQQTPGQGLQFLFEYFSETQRNKGNFPGRFSGRQFSNSRSEMNVSTLELGDSALYLCASSFIRGGTQYFGPGTRLLVL.

This clone was detected once. The chain's CDR3 is CASSATPLDLDTQYF. The CDR3 region has the DNA TGTGCCAGCAGCGCCACCCCCCTGGATCTCGATACGCAGTATTTT. This chain connects TRBV2 to TRBJ2-3; D remains unclear. There are 15 residues in the CDR3. V shed 6 bases and J shed 6 bases, with 19 bases lying between them. The germline V gene encodes CDR1 SNHLY and CDR2 FYNNEI.